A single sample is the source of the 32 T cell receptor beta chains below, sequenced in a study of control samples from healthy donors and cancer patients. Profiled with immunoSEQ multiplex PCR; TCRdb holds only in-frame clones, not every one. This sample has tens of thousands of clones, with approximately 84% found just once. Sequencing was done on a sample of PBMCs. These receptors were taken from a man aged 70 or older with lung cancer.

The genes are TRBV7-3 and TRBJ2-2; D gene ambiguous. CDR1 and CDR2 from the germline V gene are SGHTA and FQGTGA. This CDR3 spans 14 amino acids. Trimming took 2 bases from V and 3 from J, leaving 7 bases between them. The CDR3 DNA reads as TGTGCCAGCAGCTTAGAGTCCTACACCGGGGAGCTGTTTTTT. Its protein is CASSLESYTGELFF.

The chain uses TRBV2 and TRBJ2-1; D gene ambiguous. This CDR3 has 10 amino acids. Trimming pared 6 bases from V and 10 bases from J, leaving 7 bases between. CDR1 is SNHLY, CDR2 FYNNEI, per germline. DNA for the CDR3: TGTGCCAGCAGGGGCTACGAGCAGTTCTTC. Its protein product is CASRGYEQFF.

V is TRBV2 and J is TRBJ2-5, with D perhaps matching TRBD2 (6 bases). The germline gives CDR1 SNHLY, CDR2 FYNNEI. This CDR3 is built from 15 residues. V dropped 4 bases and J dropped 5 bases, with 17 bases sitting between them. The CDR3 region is CASSGKTEGRETQYF. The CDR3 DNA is TGTGCCAGCAGTGGTAAGACGGAGGGCCGCGAGACCCAGTACTTC.

The CDR3 bases are TGTGCCAGCAGCGTCTTCAGCAGCTCCTACGAGCAGTACTTC. Translation gives CASSVFSSSYEQYF. The V and J genes are TRBV9 and TRBJ2-7; D not resolved. V lost 2 bases to trimming and J lost 0 bases, with 9 bases between them. The CDR3 is 14 amino acids. Germline-derived CDR1 and CDR2 are SGDLS and YYNGEE.

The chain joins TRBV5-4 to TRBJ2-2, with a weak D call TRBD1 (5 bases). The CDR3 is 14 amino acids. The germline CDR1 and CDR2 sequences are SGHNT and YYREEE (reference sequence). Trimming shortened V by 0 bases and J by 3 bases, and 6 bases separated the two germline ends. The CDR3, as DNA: TGTGCCAGCAGCTTGGCCAGGGACACCGGGGAGCTGTTTTTT. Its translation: CASSLARDTGELFF.

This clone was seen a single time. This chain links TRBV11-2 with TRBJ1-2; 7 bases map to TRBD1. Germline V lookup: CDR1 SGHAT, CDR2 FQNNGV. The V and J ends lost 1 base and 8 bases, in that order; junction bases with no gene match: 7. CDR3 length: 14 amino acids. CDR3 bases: TGTGCCAGCAGCTTAGGACCCCAGGGGGGCGGCTACACCTTC. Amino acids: CASSLGPQGGGYTF.

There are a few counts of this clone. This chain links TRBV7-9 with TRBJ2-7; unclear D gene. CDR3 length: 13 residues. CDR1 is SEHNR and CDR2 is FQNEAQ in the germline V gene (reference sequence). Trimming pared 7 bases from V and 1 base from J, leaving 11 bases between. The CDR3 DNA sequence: TGTGCCAGCACCCGGACGGAATCCTACGAGCAGTACTTC. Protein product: CASTRTESYEQYF.

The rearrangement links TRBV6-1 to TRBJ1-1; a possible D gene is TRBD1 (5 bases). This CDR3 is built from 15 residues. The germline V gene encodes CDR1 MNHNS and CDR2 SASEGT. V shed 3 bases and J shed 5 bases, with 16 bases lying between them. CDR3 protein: CASSDPGRLGTEAFF. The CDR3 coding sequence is TGTGCCAGCAGTGACCCAGGGCGGCTGGGTACTGAAGCTTTCTTT.

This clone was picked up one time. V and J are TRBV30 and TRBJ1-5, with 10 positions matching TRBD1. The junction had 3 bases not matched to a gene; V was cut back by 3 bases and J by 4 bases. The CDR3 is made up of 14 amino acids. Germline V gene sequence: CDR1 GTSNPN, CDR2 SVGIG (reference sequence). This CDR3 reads CAWRRQGANQPQHF. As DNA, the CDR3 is TGTGCCTGGAGACGACAGGGGGCGAATCAGCCCCAGCATTTT.

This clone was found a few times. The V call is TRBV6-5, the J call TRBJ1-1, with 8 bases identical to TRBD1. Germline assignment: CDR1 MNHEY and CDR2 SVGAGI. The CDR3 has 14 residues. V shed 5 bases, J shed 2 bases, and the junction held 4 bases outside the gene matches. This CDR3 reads CASSPGQANTEAFF. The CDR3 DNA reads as TGTGCCAGCAGTCCGGGACAGGCCAACACTGAAGCTTTCTTT.

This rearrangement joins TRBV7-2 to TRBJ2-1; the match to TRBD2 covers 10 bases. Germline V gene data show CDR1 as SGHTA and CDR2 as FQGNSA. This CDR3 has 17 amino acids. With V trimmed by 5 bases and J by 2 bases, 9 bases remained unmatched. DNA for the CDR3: TGTGCCAGCAGCACCCCCAGCGGGGGGGCCGCCTACAATGAGCAGTTCTTC. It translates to CASSTPSGGAAYNEQFF.

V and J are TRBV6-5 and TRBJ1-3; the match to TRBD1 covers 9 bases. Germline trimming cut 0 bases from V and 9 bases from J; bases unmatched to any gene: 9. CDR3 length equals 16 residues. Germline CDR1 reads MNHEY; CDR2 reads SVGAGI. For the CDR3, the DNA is TGTGCCAGCAGTTACTCCCCGGGACAGGGTTTAGGCACCATATATTTT. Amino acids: CASSYSPGQGLGTIYF.

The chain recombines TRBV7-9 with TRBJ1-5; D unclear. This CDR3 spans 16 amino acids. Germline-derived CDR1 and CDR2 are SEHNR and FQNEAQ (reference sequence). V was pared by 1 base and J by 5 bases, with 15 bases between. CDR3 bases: TGTGCCAGCAGCTTAGGAGAGGAAAGGGTGGATCAGCCCCAGCATTTT. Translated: CASSLGEERVDQPQHF.

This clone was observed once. The CDR3 region is CASSFPGGSSYNEQFF. The CDR3 region has the DNA TGTGCCAGCAGCTTTCCCGGGGGGAGCTCCTACAATGAGCAGTTCTTC. This chain joins TRBV11-2 and TRBJ2-1; the match to TRBD2 covers 7 bases. The CDR3 is 16 residues long. The V gene end was trimmed by 3 bases and the J gene end by 0 bases; junction bases not matched to a gene: 5. Germline V gene lookup returns CDR1 SGHAT and CDR2 FQNNGV.

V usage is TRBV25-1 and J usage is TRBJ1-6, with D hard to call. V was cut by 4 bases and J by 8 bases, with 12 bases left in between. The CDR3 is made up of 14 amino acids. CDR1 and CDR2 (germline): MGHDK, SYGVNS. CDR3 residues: CASSAGLLYSPLHF. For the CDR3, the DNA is TGTGCCAGCAGTGCCGGCTTACTGTATTCACCCCTCCACTTT.

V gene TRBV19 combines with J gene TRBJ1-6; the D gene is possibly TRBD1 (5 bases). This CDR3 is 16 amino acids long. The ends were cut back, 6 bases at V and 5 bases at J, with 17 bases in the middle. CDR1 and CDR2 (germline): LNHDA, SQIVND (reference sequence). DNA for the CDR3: TGTGCCAGTAGGATGACGGGGGGGACCGATAATTCACCCCTCCACTTT. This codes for CASRMTGGTDNSPLHF.

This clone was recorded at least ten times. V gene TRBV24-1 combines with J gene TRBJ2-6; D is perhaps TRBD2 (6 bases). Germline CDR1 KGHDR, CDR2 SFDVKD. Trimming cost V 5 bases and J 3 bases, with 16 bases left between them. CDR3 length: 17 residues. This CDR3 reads CATSAIGRHDGANVLTF. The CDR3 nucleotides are TGTGCCACCAGTGCGATAGGGAGGCACGATGGGGCCAACGTCCTGACTTTC.

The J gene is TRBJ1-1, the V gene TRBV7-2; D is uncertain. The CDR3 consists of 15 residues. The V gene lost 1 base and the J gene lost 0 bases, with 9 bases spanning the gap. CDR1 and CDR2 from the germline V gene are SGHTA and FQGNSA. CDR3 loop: CASSLDLAMNTEAFF. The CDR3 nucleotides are TGTGCCAGCAGCTTAGATTTGGCCATGAACACTGAAGCTTTCTTT.

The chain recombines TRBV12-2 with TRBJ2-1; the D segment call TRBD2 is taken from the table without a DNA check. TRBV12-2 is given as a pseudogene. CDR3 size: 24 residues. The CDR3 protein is CASRLAQGPQSGSGGCPSYNEQFF. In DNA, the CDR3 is TGTGCAAGTCGCTTAGCCCAGGGGCCTCAAAGTGGTAGCGGGGGGTGCCCGTCTTATAATGAGCAGTTCTTC.

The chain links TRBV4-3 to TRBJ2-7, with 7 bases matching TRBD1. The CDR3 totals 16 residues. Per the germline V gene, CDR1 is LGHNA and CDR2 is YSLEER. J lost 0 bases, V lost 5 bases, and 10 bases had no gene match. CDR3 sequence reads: CASSSTGQTFSYEQYF. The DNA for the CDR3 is TGCGCCAGCAGCTCGACGGGACAGACTTTCTCCTACGAGCAGTACTTC.

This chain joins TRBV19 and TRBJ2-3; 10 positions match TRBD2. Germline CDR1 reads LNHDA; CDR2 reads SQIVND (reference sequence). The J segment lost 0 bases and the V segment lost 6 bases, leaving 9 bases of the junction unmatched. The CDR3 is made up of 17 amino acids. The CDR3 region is CASRLSGGVSSTDTQYF. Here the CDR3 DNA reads TGTGCCAGTAGACTCAGCGGGGGGGTTTCTAGCACAGATACGCAGTATTTT.

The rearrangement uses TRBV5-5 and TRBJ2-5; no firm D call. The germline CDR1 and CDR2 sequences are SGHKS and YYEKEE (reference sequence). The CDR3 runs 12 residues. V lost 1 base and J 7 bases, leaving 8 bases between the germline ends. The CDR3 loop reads CASSLNGGTQYF. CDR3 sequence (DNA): TGTGCCAGCAGCTTGAACGGTGGGACCCAGTACTTC.

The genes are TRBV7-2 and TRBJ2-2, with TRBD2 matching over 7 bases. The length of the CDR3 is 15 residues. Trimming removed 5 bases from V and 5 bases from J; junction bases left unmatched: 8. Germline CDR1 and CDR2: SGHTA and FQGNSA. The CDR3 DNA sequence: TGTGCCAGCAGCCCGCAAGGGACTAAGACCGGGGAGCTGTTTTTT. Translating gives CASSPQGTKTGELFF.

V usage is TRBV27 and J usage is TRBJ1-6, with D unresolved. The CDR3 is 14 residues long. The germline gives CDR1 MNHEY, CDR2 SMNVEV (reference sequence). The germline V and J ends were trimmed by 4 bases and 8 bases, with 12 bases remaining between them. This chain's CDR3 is CASSSLPRDSPLHF. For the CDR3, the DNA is TGTGCCAGCAGTTCCCTGCCGAGGGATTCACCCCTCCACTTT.

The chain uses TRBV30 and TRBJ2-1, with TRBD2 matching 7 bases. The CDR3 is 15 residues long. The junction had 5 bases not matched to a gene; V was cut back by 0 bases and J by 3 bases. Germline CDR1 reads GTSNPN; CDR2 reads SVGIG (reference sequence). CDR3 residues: CAWSVGTTYYNEQFF. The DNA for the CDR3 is TGTGCCTGGAGTGTAGGGACTACGTACTACAATGAGCAGTTCTTC.

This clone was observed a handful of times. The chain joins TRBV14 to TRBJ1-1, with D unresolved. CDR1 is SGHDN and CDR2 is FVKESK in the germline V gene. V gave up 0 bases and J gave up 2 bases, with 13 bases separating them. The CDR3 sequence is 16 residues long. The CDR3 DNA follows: TGTGCCAGCAGCCAAGATCTATCAGTGGGAAACACTGAAGCTTTCTTT. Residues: CASSQDLSVGNTEAFF.

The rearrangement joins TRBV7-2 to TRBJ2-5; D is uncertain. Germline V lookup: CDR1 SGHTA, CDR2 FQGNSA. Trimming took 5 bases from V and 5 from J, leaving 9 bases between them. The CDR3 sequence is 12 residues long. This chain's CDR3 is CASSPFVETQYF. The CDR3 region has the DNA TGTGCCAGCAGCCCCTTCGTGGAGACCCAGTACTTC.

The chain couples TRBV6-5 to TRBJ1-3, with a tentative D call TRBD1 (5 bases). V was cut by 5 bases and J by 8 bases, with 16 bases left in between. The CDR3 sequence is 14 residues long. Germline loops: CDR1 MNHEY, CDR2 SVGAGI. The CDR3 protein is CASSTSGGEYTIYF. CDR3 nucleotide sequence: TGTGCCAGCAGTACCTCAGGAGGGGAATACACCATATATTTT.

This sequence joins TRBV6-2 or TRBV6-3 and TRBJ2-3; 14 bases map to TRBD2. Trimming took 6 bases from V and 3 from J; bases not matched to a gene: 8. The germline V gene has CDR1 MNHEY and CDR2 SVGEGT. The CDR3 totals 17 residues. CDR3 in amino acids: CASSLGLAGGWTDTQYF. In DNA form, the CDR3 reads TGTGCCAGCAGCCTCGGACTAGCGGGGGGTTGGACAGATACGCAGTATTTT.

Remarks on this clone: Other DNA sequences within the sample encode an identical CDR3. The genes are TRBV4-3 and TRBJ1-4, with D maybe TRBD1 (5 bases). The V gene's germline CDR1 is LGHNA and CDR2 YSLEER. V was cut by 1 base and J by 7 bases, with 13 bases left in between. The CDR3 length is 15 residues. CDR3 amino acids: CASSQVRTGGEKLFF. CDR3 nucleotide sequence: TGCGCCAGCAGCCAAGTTCGCACAGGAGGTGAAAAACTGTTTTTT.

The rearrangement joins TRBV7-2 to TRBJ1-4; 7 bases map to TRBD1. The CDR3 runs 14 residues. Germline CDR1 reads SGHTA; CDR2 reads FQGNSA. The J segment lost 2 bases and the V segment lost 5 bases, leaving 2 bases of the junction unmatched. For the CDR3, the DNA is TGTGCCAGCAGCCTGACAGGGACTAATGAAAAACTGTTTTTT. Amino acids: CASSLTGTNEKLFF.

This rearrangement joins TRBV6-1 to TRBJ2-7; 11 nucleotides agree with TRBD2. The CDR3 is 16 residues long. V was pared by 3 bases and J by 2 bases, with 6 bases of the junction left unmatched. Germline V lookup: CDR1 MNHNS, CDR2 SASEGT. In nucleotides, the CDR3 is TGTGCCAGCAGTGACCTCCTAGCGGGGGGCACCTACGAGCAGTACTTC. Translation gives CASSDLLAGGTYEQYF.